The source of this T cell receptor beta chain is a study of cytomegalovirus exposure and HLA in healthy donors. Study conclusions and caveats: Reports described diagnosis of cytomegalovirus status by the classifier as highly specific and sensitive. The study flagged approximately 180 TCR beta chains as cytomegalovirus-associated. Some V segments, TRBV6-2 and TRBV6-3 among them, were indistinguishable and were therefore excluded.

PCR employed 60 Vbeta and 13 Jbeta primers. Some clones are missing from TCRdb's copy, which holds only in-frame ones; the method was immunoSEQ multiplex PCR. The repertoire holds approximately 220,000 clones, 75% to 80% seen once, with 1.5% to 2% in the top ten. The CDR3 is 16 amino acids. The germline V gene has CDR1 SGHTA and CDR2 FQGTGA. Trimming removed 0 bases from V and 4 bases from J; junction bases left unmatched: 4. As to this clone: As yet, its antigen is unknown.

This TCR was recovered from a young man in good health and CMV-seronegative. V usage is TRBV7-3 and J usage is TRBJ2-2; TRBD1 matches at 8 bases. Sequences were obtained from PBMCs. CDR3 DNA sequence: TGTGCCAGCAGCTTAACAGGACAGGGTCCCACCGGGGAGCTGTTTTTT. This codes for CASSLTGQGPTGELFF.